This T cell receptor beta chain was obtained from a study of T-cell reconstitution after alpha-beta-depleted transplantation in children. A library of TCRbeta sequences, prepared with unique molecular identifiers, was generated. TCRdb analysed the PCR reads with MiXCR anew, one entry per CDR3 protein. Of about 360,000 distinct CDR3 sequences listed, roughly 13% are singletons. The germline V gene encodes CDR1 SQVTM and CDR2 ANQGSEA. Trimming took off 4 bases at V and 0 bases at J, with 4 bases between the two ends. The CDR3 has 12 amino acids. This clonotype has a count of ten or more. Sequencing used PBMCs, obtained from the stem cell graft. The chain couples TRBV29-1 to TRBJ1-5; D is ambiguous. The sequence was obtained from a human donor who donated a stem cell graft to a child with Fanconi anemia. The CDR3 DNA is TGCAGCGTTGGCCATAGCAATCAGCCCCAGCATTTT. Its translation is CSVGHSNQPQHF.